This entry describes one T cell receptor beta chain. The antigen remains unidentified. Each donor was nominally healthy when sampled (though unrecorded immune exposures were likely). The source of the sample is a study of cytomegalovirus exposure and HLA in healthy donors. It was with 60 Vbeta and 13 Jbeta primers that the PCR ran. TCRdb keeps only in-frame clones here, not all; method: immunoSEQ multiplex PCR. Here the sample spans 85,000 to 120,000 clones, over 80% being singletons. Overall study results and limits: Cytomegalovirus association was assigned to more than 150 TCR beta chains.

The CDR3 consists of 15 residues. CDR1 and CDR2 from the germline V gene are SGHTS and YDEGEE. Deletions cut 0 bases from V and 7 bases from J, with 14 bases between. Input material: PBMCs. J is TRBJ2-1 and V is TRBV5-8; perhaps TRBD1 as D (6 bases). The TCR was taken from a man aged 35 to 55 in good health and CMV-seronegative. The CDR3 is CASSLVQGQGNEQFF. DNA for the CDR3: TGTGCCAGCAGCTTGGTTCAGGGGCAAGGGAATGAGCAGTTCTTC.